The 15 T cell receptor beta chains in this list originate from one sample, sequenced in a study of OX40 agonist ivuxolimab in advanced cancers. The library was made by the immunoSEQ multiplex PCR assay. Entries here come from immuneACCESS through TCRdb and include only in-frame sequences with V and J called. Some clones fail to appear in such tables; in the studies checked, an unresolved V gene covers under half of the shortfall, and the cause of the remainder is unknown. The sample yields approximately 49,000 clones; over 80% were counted once. In total, the top ten clones hold approximately 1.1% of the sample. The specimen was CD4+ or CD8+ T cells sorted from blood, collected in a trial of the OX40 agonist ivuxolimab. These receptors were collected from an adult with an advanced solid tumor such as melanoma, head and neck, liver or kidney cancer.

The V and J genes are TRBV9 and TRBJ2-7, with D maybe TRBD2 (6 bases). Trimming left V 0 bases short and J 4 bases short, with 14 bases between. Germline values: CDR1 SGDLS, CDR2 YYNGEE. This CDR3 region has 15 residues. The CDR3 region is CASSVGGDPGYEQYF. CDR3 nucleotides: TGTGCCAGCAGCGTAGGGGGGGACCCTGGGTACGAGCAGTACTTC.

This chain connects TRBV9 to TRBJ1-5; 7 nucleotides line up with TRBD1. The V gene's germline CDR1 is SGDLS and CDR2 YYNGEE. V dropped 3 bases and J dropped 6; count of bases not matched to a gene: 9. The CDR3 has 15 residues. CDR3 sequence reads: CASSASTGRGQPQHF. The DNA for the CDR3 is TGTGCCAGCAGCGCCTCGACAGGGAGAGGTCAGCCCCAGCATTTT.

The rearrangement joins TRBV7-2 to TRBJ1-3; D not certain. Trimming pared 1 base from V and 6 bases from J, leaving 7 bases between. The CDR3 has 13 amino acids. The germline CDR1 and CDR2 sequences are SGHTA and FQGNSA. The CDR3 loop is CASSLGGLNTIYF. As DNA, the CDR3 is TGTGCCAGCAGCTTAGGCGGTCTAAACACCATATATTTT.

The CDR3 DNA reads as TGCAGCGTAGATACGCAGTATTTT. It yields the protein CSVDTQYF. The rearrangement joins TRBV29-1 to TRBJ2-3; no clear D. This CDR3 region has 8 residues. The V end lost 6 bases, the J end lost 5 bases, and 0 bases lay between the germline ends. Per germline, CDR1 SQVTM and CDR2 ANQGSEA.

This chain uses TRBV19 with TRBJ1-5, with 7 bases lining up with TRBD1. The CDR3 has 12 residues. J was trimmed by 7 bases and V by 10 bases; bases with no gene match: 7. CDR1 and CDR2 from the germline V gene are LNHDA and SQIVND (reference sequence). The CDR3 sequence is CANDRVGQPQHF. CDR3 DNA: TGTGCCAATGACAGGGTGGGGCAGCCCCAGCATTTT.

This sequence joins TRBV2 and TRBJ1-6, with unresolved D. The CDR3 consists of 13 residues. The ends were cut back, 7 bases at V and 8 bases at J, with 12 bases in the middle. The germline CDR1 and CDR2 sequences are SNHLY and FYNNEI. CDR3 in DNA: TGTGCCAGCAAGAGAAGGGATGATTCACCCCTCCACTTT. Amino acid sequence: CASKRRDDSPLHF. Combining the CDR3 with reference TRBV2 and TRBJ1-6 gives the whole variable domain EPEVTQTPSHQVTQMGQEVILRCVPISNHLYFYWYRQILGQKVEFLVSFYNNEISEKSEIFDDQFSVERPDGSNFTLKIRSTKLEDSAMYFCASKRRDDSPLHFGNGTRLTVT.

V gene TRBV7-2 combines with J gene TRBJ1-2; possible D gene TRBD1, 5 bases. V was shortened by 2 bases and J by 7 bases, with 14 bases between the two germline ends. CDR1 is SGHTA and CDR2 is FQGNSA in the germline V gene. The CDR3 extends over 14 amino acids. CDR3 nucleotides: TGTGCCAGCAGCTTATCAGGGCGTTATGCTGGCTACACCTTC. Amino acid sequence: CASSLSGRYAGYTF. Supplemented by reference TRBV7-2 and TRBJ1-2, the full variable domain reads GAGVSQSPSNKVTEKGKDVELRCDPISGHTALYWYRQSLGQGLEFLIYFQGNSAPDKSGLPSDRFSAERTGGSVSTLTIQRTQQEDSAVYLCASSLSGRYAGYTFGSGTRLTVV.

The chain employs TRBV5-8 and TRBJ2-3; D uncertain. The CDR3 consists of 13 residues. The ends were cut back, 1 base at V and 7 bases at J, with 10 bases in the middle. The V gene's germline CDR1 is SGHTS and CDR2 YDEGEE. The CDR3 region has the DNA TGTGCCAGCAGCTTGCGACCCGGGCATACGCAGTATTTT. Translation gives CASSLRPGHTQYF.

The V call is TRBV4-3, the J call TRBJ2-3; TRBD2 is a possible D gene (7 bases). From germline, CDR1 is LGHNA and CDR2 YSLEER. The CDR3 runs to 16 residues. V was cut by 1 base and J by 2 bases, with 13 bases left in between. CDR3 loop: CASSQGDGGATDTQYF. Here the CDR3 DNA reads TGCGCCAGCAGCCAAGGAGATGGGGGGGCCACAGATACGCAGTATTTT.

The chain links TRBV6-5 to TRBJ1-1; no clear D gene. Between the trimmed V and J ends, which lost 6 bases and 1 base, there was a span of 12 bases. Looked up from germline, CDR1 is MNHEY and CDR2 is SVGAGI. This CDR3 has 14 residues. CDR3 loop: CASSSGMGNTEAFF. CDR3 DNA sequence: TGTGCCAGCAGCTCCGGGATGGGGAACACTGAAGCTTTCTTT.

This CDR3 is CASSQPLRPGGQPQHF. The CDR3 nucleotides read TGCGCCAGCAGCCAGCCGCTGCGGCCAGGGGGACAGCCCCAGCATTTT. The J gene is TRBJ1-5, the V gene TRBV4-1; TRBD1 agrees at 7 bases. This CDR3 spans 16 amino acids. V gave up 3 bases and J gave up 7 bases; unmatched junction bases: 12. The germline V gene has CDR1 MGHRA and CDR2 YSYEKL.

The V and J genes are TRBV7-8 and TRBJ1-2, with D unresolved. V was shortened by 0 bases and J by 4 bases, with 12 bases between the two germline ends. The germline CDR1 and CDR2 sequences are SGHVS and FQNEAQ. The CDR3 sequence is 15 residues long. CDR3 bases: TGTGCCAGCAGCTTAGCCAACGGTTACGCCTATGGCTACACCTTC. Residues: CASSLANGYAYGYTF.

The chain recombines TRBV29-1 with TRBJ1-4, with TRBD1 matching 7 bases. Germline V gene lookup returns CDR1 SQVTM and CDR2 ANQGSEA. The ends lost 7 bases at V and 10 bases at J; junction bases unmatched: 6. The length of the CDR3 is 11 residues. The CDR3 sequence: CSGAQGGKLFF. The CDR3 nucleotides read TGCAGCGGCGCCCAGGGGGGAAAACTGTTTTTT.

This clone was seen a few times. The V call is TRBV15, the J call TRBJ1-4; tentative D call: TRBD1 (5 bases). CDR3 length: 13 residues. V was trimmed by 4 bases and J by 5 bases, leaving 8 bases between them. Germline CDR1 is LNHNV and CDR2 is YYDKDF (reference sequence). The CDR3: CATSTGYNEKLFF. In DNA form, the CDR3 reads TGTGCCACCAGCACAGGGTACAATGAAAAACTGTTTTTT.

The chain recombines TRBV6-6 with TRBJ1-1; a weak D match, TRBD1 (5 bases). Trimming shortened V by 6 bases and J by 6 bases, and 17 bases separated the two germline ends. This CDR3 spans 14 amino acids. Per the germline V gene, CDR1 is MNHNY and CDR2 is SVGAGI (reference sequence). CDR3 nucleotides: TGTGCCAGCAGCCTCTTGGGGGGAGGGTCTGAAGCTTTCTTT. Encoded protein: CASSLLGGGSEAFF.